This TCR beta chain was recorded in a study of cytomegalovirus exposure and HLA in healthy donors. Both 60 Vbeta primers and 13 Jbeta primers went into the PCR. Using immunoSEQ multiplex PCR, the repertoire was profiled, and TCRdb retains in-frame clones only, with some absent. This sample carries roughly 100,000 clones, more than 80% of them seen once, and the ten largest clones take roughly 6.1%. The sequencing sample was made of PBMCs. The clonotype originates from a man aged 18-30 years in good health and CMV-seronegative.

The CDR3 reads CASSPGTGRVNTEAFF. CDR3 in DNA: TGTGCCAGCTCACCCGGGACAGGGCGTGTGAACACTGAAGCTTTCTTT. The V and J genes are TRBV18 and TRBJ1-1, with 9 bases fitting TRBD1. CDR3 length: 16 amino acids. V dropped 3 bases and J dropped 0; count of bases not matched to a gene: 5. The V gene's germline CDR1 is KGHSH and CDR2 LQKENI.